The 20 T cell receptor beta chains below come from one sample, sequenced in a study of cytomegalovirus exposure and HLA in healthy donors. Researchers ran the PCR with 60 Vbeta and 13 Jbeta primers. The method was immunoSEQ multiplex PCR; TCRdb's version includes in-frame clones alone and lacks a portion of them. The sample gives some 180,000 clones, around 84% of which show up once; 1.7% is in the top ten. Source material: PBMCs. These receptors were obtained from a woman aged 18-29 years in good health and CMV-seronegative.

This rearrangement joins TRBV18 to TRBJ2-7; 7 positions agree with TRBD2. CDR1 is KGHSH, CDR2 LQKENI, per germline. Trimming removed 4 bases from V and 5 bases from J; junction bases left unmatched: 20. The CDR3 has 18 residues. Here the CDR3 DNA reads TGTGCCAGCTCACGATCGAGCAGGTCCGCCCTCACTAGCGACGAGCAGTACTTC. This codes for CASSRSSRSALTSDEQYF.

The chain is built from TRBV28 and TRBJ1-2; TRBD1 matches at 10 bases. The CDR3 consists of 15 residues. The V gene's germline CDR1 is MDHEN and CDR2 SYDVKM. J gave up 3 bases and V 7 bases, and 8 bases lay outside the gene matches. The chain's CDR3 is CASTGWDRGDYGYTF. In DNA form, the CDR3 reads TGTGCCAGCACCGGGTGGGACAGGGGAGACTATGGCTACACCTTC.

V is TRBV9 and J is TRBJ1-1; 12 nucleotides agree with TRBD1. Unmatched junction bases numbered 10, after V lost 0 bases and J lost 4 bases. Germline assignment: CDR1 SGDLS and CDR2 YYNGEE. The CDR3 loop spans 18 amino acids. The CDR3 reads CASSVAFEGQGAGTEAFF. The CDR3 DNA reads TGTGCCAGCAGCGTAGCTTTTGAGGGACAGGGGGCGGGCACTGAAGCTTTCTTT.

This clone came up once. Germline and junction disagree at one end, which may indicate a read error. The sample carries other DNA sequences with the same CDR3. V gene TRBV25-1 combines with J gene TRBJ2-6, with TRBD2 matching 10 bases. This CDR3 region has 18 residues. CDR1 is MGHDK, CDR2 SYGVNS, per germline. CDR3 protein: CASSDWGAGGPGANVLTF. The CDR3 DNA reads TGTGCCAGCAGTGATTGGGGAGCGGGAGGGCCTGGGGCCAACGTCCTGACCTTC.

The chain employs TRBV18 and TRBJ2-2; D ambiguous. The CDR3 contains 14 residues. Germline CDR1 is KGHSH and CDR2 is LQKENI. V was clipped by 2 bases and J by 6 bases, with 10 bases between them. CDR3 DNA sequence: TGTGCCAGCTCACCAGATTCAGTTTCCGGGGAGCTGTTTTTT. It translates to CASSPDSVSGELFF.

CDR3 residues: CASSFLQPNTEAFF. The CDR3 DNA reads TGTGCCAGCAGCTTTTTACAGCCGAACACTGAAGCTTTCTTT. The chain has TRBV5-6 and TRBJ1-1; D is undetermined. The CDR3 is 14 amino acids. Trimming removed 2 bases at V and 1 base at J, with 9 bases between. The germline CDR1 and CDR2 sequences are SGHDT and YYEEEE.

The chain links TRBV5-1 to TRBJ2-3, with 14 bases lining up with TRBD2. The V and J ends lost 4 bases and 6 bases, in that order; junction bases with no gene match: 4. Germline V CDR1 and CDR2: SGHRS, YFSETQ. CDR3 size: 15 residues. The CDR3 is CASSLGTSGSDTQYF. The CDR3 bases are TGCGCCAGCAGCCTAGGGACTAGCGGGAGTGATACGCAGTATTTT.

The chain recombines TRBV29-1 with TRBJ1-6; D is possibly TRBD1 (5 bases). Germline CDR1 reads SQVTM; CDR2 reads ANQGSEA. The CDR3 covers 13 residues. Trimming took 4 bases from V and 7 from J, leaving 11 bases between them. In DNA, the CDR3 is TGCAGCGTTGGGCGGGGACCGAATTCACCCCTCCACTTT. Amino acids: CSVGRGPNSPLHF. Together with reference TRBV29-1 and TRBJ1-6, the CDR3 gives the full variable domain: SAVISQKPSRDICQRGTSLTIQCQVDSQVTMMFWYRQQPGQSLTLIATANQGSEATYESGFVIDKFPISRPNLTFSTLTVSNMSPEDSSIYLCSVGRGPNSPLHFGNGTRLTVT.

This clone has more than one count but fewer than ten. This rearrangement joins TRBV4-3 to TRBJ2-2, with D possibly matching TRBD1 (7 bases). Trimming took 0 bases from V and 0 from J, leaving 17 bases between them. CDR3 length equals 19 residues. Per germline, CDR1 LGHNA and CDR2 YSLEER. CDR3 region: CASSQDWRGRAANTGELFF. The CDR3 bases are TGCGCCAGCAGCCAAGATTGGAGGGGGCGGGCCGCGAACACCGGGGAGCTGTTTTTT.

The gene calls are TRBV5-6 and TRBJ1-1, with a tentative D call TRBD1 (6 bases). This CDR3 comprises 14 residues. Trimming left V 6 bases short and J 2 bases short, with 14 bases between. Germline CDR1 and CDR2: SGHDT and YYEEEE. The CDR3 DNA sequence: TGTGCCAGCACCCCCTGGGGGGGCAACACTGAAGCTTTCTTT. Protein product: CASTPWGGNTEAFF.

The chain recombines TRBV29-1 with TRBJ2-4; TRBD1 aligns across 7 bases. In germline, CDR1 is SQVTM, CDR2 ANQGSEA. The CDR3 runs to 12 residues. The V segment lost 5 bases and the J segment 12 bases; nucleotides outside the gene matches: 10. The CDR3 bases are TGCAGCGTTCTTACAGGGGACGGGTATCAGTACTTC. Encoded protein: CSVLTGDGYQYF. The full variable domain, rest sourced from reference TRBV29-1 and TRBJ2-4, is SAVISQKPSRDICQRGTSLTIQCQVDSQVTMMFWYRQQPGQSLTLIATANQGSEATYESGFVIDKFPISRPNLTFSTLTVSNMSPEDSSIYLCSVLTGDGYQYFGAGTRLSVL.

V usage is TRBV30 and J usage is TRBJ1-2; D perhaps matches TRBD1 (5 bases). The CDR3 has 15 residues. Germline V gives CDR1 GTSNPN, CDR2 SVGIG (reference sequence). Trimming took 2 bases from V and 0 from J, leaving 13 bases between them. The CDR3 is CAWSQDRLTNYGYTF. CDR3 nucleotide sequence: TGTGCCTGGAGTCAAGACAGACTTACTAACTATGGCTACACCTTC.

The chain employs TRBV7-9 and TRBJ1-4; D unclear. The CDR3 extends over 14 amino acids. Per germline, CDR1 SEHNR and CDR2 FQNEAQ (reference sequence). V was shortened by 2 bases and J by 4 bases, with 8 bases between the two germline ends. This chain's CDR3 is CASSLSQVNEKLFF. DNA of the CDR3: TGTGCCAGCAGCTTATCGCAGGTTAATGAAAAACTGTTTTTT.

The rearrangement joins TRBV9 to TRBJ1-2; 8 bases agree with TRBD1. Germline CDR1 and CDR2: SGDLS and YYNGEE. The CDR3 sequence is 14 residues long. V gave up 0 bases and J gave up 7 bases; unmatched junction bases: 5. DNA for the CDR3: TGTGCCAGCAGCGTAGGGACAGGGCTGGGTGGCTACACCTTC. Residues: CASSVGTGLGGYTF.

The V gene is TRBV2, the J gene TRBJ2-5; 8 nucleotides align to TRBD2. Germline CDR1 reads SNHLY; CDR2 reads FYNNEI. This CDR3 is built from 13 residues. The trim removed 7 bases at V and 4 bases at J, leaving 5 bases unmatched. CDR3 sequence: CASKRERGETQYF. CDR3 DNA: TGTGCCAGCAAGCGGGAGCGAGGAGAGACCCAGTACTTC.

The rearrangement joins TRBV5-1 to TRBJ2-6; 8 nucleotides match TRBD2. The CDR3 is 16 amino acids. The V and J ends lost 0 bases and 2 bases, in that order; junction bases with no gene match: 1. CDR1 and CDR2 from the germline V gene are SGHRS and YFSETQ. CDR3: CASSLAGGAGANVLTF. In DNA, the CDR3 is TGCGCCAGCAGCTTGGCCGGGGGGGCTGGGGCCAACGTCCTGACTTTC.

Only a few counts were recorded for this clone. This chain links TRBV12-5 with TRBJ2-2, with TRBD1 as a possible D gene (5 bases). Trimming left V 9 bases short and J 4 bases short, with 12 bases between. Germline CDR1 and CDR2: LGHNT and FRNRAP. This CDR3 region has 13 residues. In nucleotides, the CDR3 is TGTGCTAGCGAGAAAACAGGCACCGGGGAGCTGTTTTTT. As protein: CASEKTGTGELFF.

The chain uses TRBV6-5 and TRBJ1-2; 7 bases match TRBD1. V dropped 5 bases and J dropped 7; count of bases not matched to a gene: 10. The CDR3 extends over 14 amino acids. Per germline, CDR1 MNHEY and CDR2 SVGAGI. Written as DNA, the CDR3 is TGTGCCAGCAGTGGCTCTCACAGGGGTTTTGGCTACACCTTC. This encodes CASSGSHRGFGYTF.

J is TRBJ2-3 and V is TRBV7-9, with D perhaps TRBD2 (7 bases). From germline, CDR1 is SEHNR and CDR2 FQNEAQ (reference sequence). The ends were cut back, 4 bases at V and 4 bases at J, with 15 bases in the middle. There are 15 residues in the CDR3. CDR3 in DNA: TGTGCCAGCAGCTGGGGGGGCGTCGGGGCAGATACGCAGTATTTT. Amino acids: CASSWGGVGADTQYF.

This clone came up once. The chain has TRBV6-5 and TRBJ1-2; 7 nucleotides match TRBD1. Per germline, CDR1 MNHEY and CDR2 SVGAGI. The CDR3 spans 15 residues. V lost 6 bases to trimming and J lost 8 bases; unmatched junction nucleotides: 15. CDR3 bases: TGTGCCAGCAGCAACTTCGACAGGGTATCTAGCGGCTACACCTTC. It codes for CASSNFDRVSSGYTF.